These 10 T cell receptor beta chains were all obtained from the same sample, sequenced in a study of Graves' ophthalmopathy and Graves' hyperthyroidism. TCR beta CDR3 regions were amplified from RNA transcripts. Following a first-round RT-PCR that used HTBI primers, a second-round multiplex PCR was carried out. TCRdb used MiXCR to reprocess the multiplex PCR reads, holding one entry per CDR3 protein. The table has about 600,000 distinct CDR3 sequences, about 40% seen once; the top ten hold approximately 4.1%. The sample comprised peripheral blood or thyroid tissue (not recorded which). The origin of the receptors is an adult man with Graves' hyperthyroidism.

Comments on this clonotype: A much larger clonotype is one base distant, so this may be a read error. J is TRBJ1-1 and V is TRBV20-1; 7 nucleotides match TRBD1. V lost 6 bases, J lost 4 bases, and 11 bases stayed unmatched. CDR3 length equals 14 residues. Looked up from germline, CDR1 is DFQATT and CDR2 is SNEGSKA (reference sequence). CDR3 in amino acids: CSADGGAGGTEAFF. CDR3 bases: TGCAGTGCGGACGGCGGGGCAGGGGGCACTGAAGCTTTCTTT.

The chain has TRBV5-1 and TRBJ1-1; 9 bases line up with TRBD1. After removal of 4 bases from V and 6 bases from J, the junction contained 10 bases not matched to a gene. The germline CDR1 and CDR2 sequences are SGHRS and YFSETQ. The CDR3 is made up of 15 amino acids. CDR3 residues: CASSPNTGQGSEAFF. Written as DNA, the CDR3 is TGCGCCAGCAGCCCGAACACGGGACAGGGTTCTGAAGCTTTCTTT.

At least ten counts were recorded for this clonotype. V is TRBV20-1 and J is TRBJ2-7, with D perhaps being TRBD1 or TRBD2 (5 bases each). The V gene's germline CDR1 is DFQATT and CDR2 SNEGSKA (reference sequence). V was trimmed by 3 bases and J by 7 bases, leaving 19 bases between them. The CDR3 covers 14 residues. CDR3 loop: CSASGAPPTTEQYF. The CDR3 nucleotides are TGCAGTGCTAGCGGGGCCCCCCCCACTACGGAGCAGTACTTC.

This clonotype was seen at least ten times. This chain joins TRBV2 and TRBJ1-6, with D possibly matching TRBD1 (5 bases). With 4 bases removed from V and 9 bases from J, the gap between germline ends came to 13 bases. Germline loops: CDR1 SNHLY, CDR2 FYNNEI. This CDR3 spans 14 amino acids. The CDR3 spells CASSVGRDSSPLHF. CDR3 coding DNA: TGTGCCAGCAGTGTAGGCAGGGATTCTTCACCCCTCCACTTT.

This clonotype was observed many times. This chain uses TRBV24-1 with TRBJ2-2; D is perhaps TRBD2 (7 bases). The V gene lost 3 bases and the J gene lost 5 bases, with 18 bases spanning the gap. The CDR3 is made up of 17 amino acids. Germline V gives CDR1 KGHDR, CDR2 SFDVKD. This CDR3 reads CATSDLSAGAGTGELFF. Here the CDR3 DNA reads TGTGCCACCAGTGATCTGAGTGCGGGGGCGGGTACCGGGGAGCTGTTTTTT.

The DNA of the CDR3 is TGTGCCAGCAGTTCTCCTTCCCGGGACAGGAACACCGGGGACTACGAGCAGTACTTC. Amino acid sequence: CASSSPSRDRNTGDYEQYF. The chain links TRBV7-6 to TRBJ2-7; 8 nucleotides line up with TRBD1. The trim removed 6 bases at V and 3 bases at J, leaving 22 bases unmatched. The CDR3 is 19 residues long. CDR1 is SGHVS, CDR2 FNYEAQ, per germline.

The CDR3 coding sequence is TGTGCCAGCAGCTTGACAGGGAAAGGAGCTTACGAGCAGTACTTC. Translating it yields CASSLTGKGAYEQYF. The chain employs TRBV7-3 and TRBJ2-7, with TRBD1 matching over 7 bases. The V gene end was trimmed by 3 bases and the J gene end by 4 bases; junction bases not matched to a gene: 9. This CDR3 spans 15 amino acids. Germline lookup yields CDR1 SGHTA and CDR2 FQGTGA.

With regard to this clonotype: A much larger clone differs from this one at a single base, so this may be a read error. The chain couples TRBV10-3 to TRBJ1-5; D is possibly TRBD1 (5 bases). V lost 6 bases and J 8 bases, leaving 11 bases between the germline ends. CDR3 length: 12 residues. Per germline, CDR1 ENHRY and CDR2 SYGVKD. CDR3 DNA: TGTGCCATCAGCACGGGGACTAAGCCCCAGCATTTT. It encodes CAISTGTKPQHF.

The table lists this clonotype with many counts. J is TRBJ1-5 and V is TRBV6-5; no clear D gene. From germline, CDR1 is MNHEY and CDR2 SVGAGI. The CDR3 is 15 residues long. The V gene lost 0 bases and the J gene lost 0 bases, with 6 bases spanning the gap. The DNA of the CDR3 is TGTGCCAGCAGTTACTCGGGATATAGCAATCAGCCCCAGCATTTT. It translates to CASSYSGYSNQPQHF.

The V and J genes are TRBV7-9 and TRBJ2-7, with 8 positions matching TRBD1. From germline, CDR1 is SEHNR and CDR2 FQNEAQ (reference sequence). The CDR3 extends over 14 amino acids. Trimming at V came to 5 bases and at J to 5 bases, leaving 8 bases not matched to a gene. Written as DNA, the CDR3 is TGTGCCAGCAGCGGGGGGACAGGACTCGACGAGCAGTACTTC. Translating gives CASSGGTGLDEQYF.